This record covers a single TCR beta chain. This clone was picked up a small number of times. There is no known antigen for this receptor. No quality values exist for individual bases; no much larger clone is one base distant. TCRbeta CDR3 regions were amplified from genomic DNA by means of the immunoSEQ Assay, a bias-controlled multiplex PCR. The authors' pipeline ran thus. Within the assay, amplification of reference gene primers was used to estimate how many nucleated cells each sample contained. Sequence reads were collapsed and filtered to measure the absolute abundance of every unique TCRbeta CDR3 rearrangement. For each sample, productive Simpson clonality was calculated as the square root of Simpson's diversity index across productive rearrangements. The immuneACCESS repertoire file appears here via TCRdb, limited to in-frame rearrangements. These files lack a portion of the clones; in checked studies, under half of the deficit traces to unresolved V genes, and the cause of the others is not known. The D gene and trimming were derived from the DNA, and the V and J assignments and clone size from that table. Across this sample there are over 60,000 clones, with 75% to 90% seen only once. Around 4.9% of the sample comes from the top ten.

This sample is part of a study of blood T cell repertoires in COVID-19 (dated by TCRdb to 2020 to 2022). About the study as a whole: Collaborator samples came from the United States, Italy and Spain and covered acute and convalescent phases of COVID-19. The repertoires were made available in a free public database intended to serve as a resource for research on the immune response to SARS-CoV-2. HLA class I and class II types, where available, came from metadata supplied by the sample provider rather than from assay-based typing. Deeply sampled blood TCRbeta repertoires from subjects exposed to, actively infected with, or recovered from COVID-19 were included in the dataset. Nearly every sample came with metadata listing a de-identified subject ID, COVID-19 status, age in years and sex. The prospective study material was composed of cDNA or gDNA derived from T cells, B-cell-depleted T cells, or PBMCs. The samples were drawn from the first 160 participants of the ongoing ImmuneRACE study and from 950 to 1,500 subjects provided by 6 global collaborators.

Here is what the overall study found, with its caveats: The amount of clinical and demographic metadata varied by source and participant and was provided uncurated.

Collaborating institutions collected whole blood in K2EDTA tubes following their own protocols. Collaborator samples were shipped for TCRbeta analysis as frozen whole blood, isolated PBMCs, or DNA extracted from either sample type. Sequences MNHEY (CDR1) and SVGAGI (CDR2) are obtained from the germline V gene. The CDR3 numbers 12 residues from cysteine through phenylalanine. Solely the CDR3 DNA is kept, with 36 bases framed from the first base. V is pared back by 6 bases and J by 8 bases, with 12 bases lying between the germline termini. This chain is built from TRBV6-5 and TRBJ2-3, and perhaps TRBD2 as D gene, on 6 matching bases. The source material was peripheral blood. This clonotype was obtained from a woman aged 45-65 years with active COVID-19. The DNA is TGTGCCAGCAGCCTTAGCGGTGGTACGCAGTATTTT. It codes for CASSLSGGTQYF.